What follows describes a single T cell receptor beta chain. Its antigen target is currently unknown. Sequence at one end of the junction differs from germline and may be a read error. The data were taken from a study of blood T cells in healthy people across ages (dated by TCRdb to the mid-2010s). A note on the overall study: In model experiments, template switching captured roughly one uniquely barcoded TCR beta cDNA molecule for every two T cells. To track age-related changes in TCR beta repertoire diversity, the study relied on deep sequencing normalized with unique cDNA molecular identifiers. Donors were grouped into four age groups: young (average 16 years), middle-aged (about 38), aged (roughly 62) and long-lived (about 90). To avoid experimental bias, donors of different ages were distributed randomly across sequencing lanes. For two donors (one aged 18 to 29 and one aged 80 or older), the study analyzed two additional independent replicas of 1 million unique cDNA reads from the same blood draw. Summary of the overall study and its limitations: Because the CMV infection status of the donors was unknown, age-related changes in expanded clonotypes may potentially have been confounded. Compared with the aged group, more naive CD4+ T cells, fewer expanded clones and increased TCR diversity were shown by the long-lived group, suggesting age selection. Estimates of total diversity based on one million sequenced T cells were regarded as lower bounds and as underestimates. There was a strong correlation between observed TCR beta diversity and the percentage of naive T cells measured by flow cytometry. As age increased, observed TCR beta diversity per million T cells dropped in a roughly linear way, and a significant reduction was already evident by age roughly 40. Since profiling was done on bulk unsorted PBMCs, naive and antigen-experienced compartments could not be conclusively compared.

Donors were roughly 40 systemically healthy Caucasian individuals from Russia aged roughly 6 to 100 years. Ten milliliters of peripheral blood were drawn from each donor into EDTA-treated Vacutainer tubes. PBMCs were isolated by Ficoll-Paque density-gradient centrifugation, with at least 6 million obtained per sample. Trizol reagent was used to extract total RNA from PBMCs, with at least 5 micrograms per sample. For every donor, an aliquot of PBMCs went through flow cytometry to measure the percentages of naive CD45RAhigh/CD27high T cells. The germline V gene gives CDR1 as MGHDK and CDR2 as SYGVNS. From the cysteine through the phenylalanine, the CDR3 covers 11 amino acids. Just the 33-base CDR3 DNA is kept, in frame starting at base 1. Receptors were amplified or captured by 5' RACE. For sequencing, an Illumina HiSeq 2500 was employed. The second PCR ran for about 6 to 11 cycles and used a J-beta primer mix along with a sample-barcoded 5' primer. Each TCR beta cDNA molecule received a unique molecular identifier from a template-switch 5' adaptor carrying 12 random nucleotides. Each sample yielded at least 2.5 million CDR3-containing paired-end reads. The Mint cDNA synthesis kit, primed by a TRBC-specific oligonucleotide, was used to synthesize first-strand cDNA from all RNA. After uracil-DNA glycosylase treatment, a first 18-cycle PCR used universal primers M1SS and BC2_uni_R on all cDNA. Processing in the source paper ran as follows. For normalization, 1 million high-quality reads were randomly selected from each sample, with every read carrying a distinct molecular identifier. Reads with shared molecular identifiers were discarded instead of being binned into consensus sequences. CDR3 identification, clonotype clustering and error correction used MiTCR with a Q25 quality threshold and the strictest error-elimination algorithm. A nonparametric unseen species model with Euler transformation was used to estimate a lower bound on total TCR beta diversity. The public reads were quality trimmed at Q25 with fastp and then assembled into clones with MiXCR by TCRdb, keeping productive beta chains. For every CDR3 protein sequence, its rows merge into one entry that carries the most common genes and DNA. The V and J calls, along with clone size, are taken from TCRdb and not from the paper's own processing. Recorded for this sample are more than 1,400,000 distinct CDR3 sequences; roughly 45% of them occurred a single time. The leading ten clones occupy 7.9% of the sample.

The chain employs TRBV25-1 and TRBJ1-1, with 9 bases in between that match TRBD1. This clonotype was obtained from a woman in her late teens or twenties in good health. The sequencing input was blood. The CDR3 reads CASATGGEVFF. The DNA is TGCGCCAGCGCGACAGGGGGTGAAGTTTTCTTT.